A selection of T cell receptor beta chains follows, all from one sample in a study of response to subunit inactivated influenza vaccine. TCRdb re-called the RT-PCR reads with MiXCR, one entry per CDR3 protein. The sample contains 400,000 to 650,000 distinct CDR3 sequences, around 7.9% of which appear only once. The sequencing used PBMCs from blood, collected around 25 months after vaccination. All receptors come from a man between 50 and 75 years old who received an inactivated influenza vaccine. Both conserved end residues are part of each CDR3.

V gene	CDR3 protein
TRBV11-1	CASSTDRDSYEQYF
TRBV9	CASRETTGTGELFF
TRBV10-3	CAIRDPGQGNEQYF
TRBV5-1	CASSNGPSYEQYF
TRBV12-3/TRBV12-4	CASRGQAVKSTEAFF
TRBV5-1	CASSLAGTLTYNEQFF
TRBV7-2	CASSLAGDPQFF
TRBV10-3	CAISEGQTRYEQYF
TRBV7-2	CASSSEVTGELFF
TRBV7-2	CASSLAGTLGVYEQYF
TRBV6-2/TRBV6-3	CASSNIRRAEQYF
TRBV6-1	CASSEITGSTDTQYF
TRBV5-1	CASSSTAGTSGSGELFF
TRBV4-3	CASSQVLKDYEQYF
TRBV12-3/TRBV12-4	CASSPLFSFGPQHF
TRBV2	CASSVQGAGTGELFF
TRBV29-1	CSGGFFRDSPYNEQFF
TRBV25-1	CASRPGTGVSYEQYF
TRBV11-2	CASSLGYWKFF
TRBV4-2	CASSQDYFNSYEQYF
TRBV6-5	CASSYSNAEMGNTIYF
TRBV21-1	CASSKYTGTGISEQYF
TRBV5-1	CASSLAGTVRNEKLFF
TRBV5-1	CASSLTSSGGIKATQYF
TRBV6-1	CASSDFSGRAFTDTQYF
TRBV5-5	CASSSTRTVSYEQYF
TRBV7-8	CASSLSRGLDIQYF
TRBV20-1	CSAPPSGRAADTQYF